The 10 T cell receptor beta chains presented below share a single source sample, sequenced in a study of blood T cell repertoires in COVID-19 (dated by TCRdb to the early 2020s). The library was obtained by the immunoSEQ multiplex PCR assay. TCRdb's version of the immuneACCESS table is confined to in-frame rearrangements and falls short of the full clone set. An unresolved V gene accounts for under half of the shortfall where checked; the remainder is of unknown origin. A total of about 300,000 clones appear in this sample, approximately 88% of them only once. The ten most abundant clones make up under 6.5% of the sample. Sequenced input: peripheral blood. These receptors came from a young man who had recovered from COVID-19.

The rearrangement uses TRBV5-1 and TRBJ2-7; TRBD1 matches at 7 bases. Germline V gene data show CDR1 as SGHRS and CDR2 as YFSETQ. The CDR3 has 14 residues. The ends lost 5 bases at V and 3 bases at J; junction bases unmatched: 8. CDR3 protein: CASSSKGADYEQYF. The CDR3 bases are TGCGCCAGCAGTTCCAAGGGGGCGGACTACGAGCAGTACTTC.

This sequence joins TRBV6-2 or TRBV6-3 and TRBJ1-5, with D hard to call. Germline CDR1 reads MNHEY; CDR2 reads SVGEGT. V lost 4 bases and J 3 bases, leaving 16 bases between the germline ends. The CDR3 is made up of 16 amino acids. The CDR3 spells CASSSAALLFNQPQHF. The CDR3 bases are TGTGCCAGCAGTTCCGCGGCCCTCCTATTCAATCAGCCCCAGCATTTT.

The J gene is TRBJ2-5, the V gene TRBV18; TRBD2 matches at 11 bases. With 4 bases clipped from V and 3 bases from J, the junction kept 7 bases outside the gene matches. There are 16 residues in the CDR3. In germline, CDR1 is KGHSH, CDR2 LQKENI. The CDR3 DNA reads TGTGCCAGCTCACGCACACAACTAGCGGGAGAAGAGACCCAGTACTTC. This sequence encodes CASSRTQLAGEETQYF.

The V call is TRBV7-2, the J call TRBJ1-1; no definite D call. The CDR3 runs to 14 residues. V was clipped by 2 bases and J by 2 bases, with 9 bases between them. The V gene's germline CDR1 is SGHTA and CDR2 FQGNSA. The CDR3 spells CASSLYSLNTEAFF. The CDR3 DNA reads TGTGCCAGCAGCTTATATTCTCTAAACACTGAAGCTTTCTTT. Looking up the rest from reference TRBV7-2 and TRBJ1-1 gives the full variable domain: GAGVSQSPSNKVTEKGKDVELRCDPISGHTALYWYRQSLGQGLEFLIYFQGNSAPDKSGLPSDRFSAERTGGSVSTLTIQRTQQEDSAVYLCASSLYSLNTEAFFGQGTRLTVV.

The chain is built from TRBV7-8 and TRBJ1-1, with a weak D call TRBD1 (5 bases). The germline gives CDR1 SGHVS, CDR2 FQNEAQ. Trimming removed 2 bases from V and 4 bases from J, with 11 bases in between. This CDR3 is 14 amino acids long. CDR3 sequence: CASSLFVRATEAFF. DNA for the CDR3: TGTGCCAGCAGCTTATTCGTCAGGGCCACTGAAGCTTTCTTT.

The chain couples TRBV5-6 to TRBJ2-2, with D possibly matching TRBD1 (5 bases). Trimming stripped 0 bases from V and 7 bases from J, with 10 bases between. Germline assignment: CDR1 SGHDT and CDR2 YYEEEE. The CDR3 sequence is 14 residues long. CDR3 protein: CASSLGGLDGELFF. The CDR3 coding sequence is TGTGCCAGCAGCTTGGGGGGCTTGGACGGGGAGCTGTTTTTT. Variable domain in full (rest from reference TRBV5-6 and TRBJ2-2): DAGVTQSPTHLIKTRGQQVTLRCSPKSGHDTVSWYQQALGQGPQFIFQYYEEEERQRGNFPDRFSGHQFPNYSSELNVNALLLGDSALYLCASSLGGLDGELFFGEGSRLTVL.

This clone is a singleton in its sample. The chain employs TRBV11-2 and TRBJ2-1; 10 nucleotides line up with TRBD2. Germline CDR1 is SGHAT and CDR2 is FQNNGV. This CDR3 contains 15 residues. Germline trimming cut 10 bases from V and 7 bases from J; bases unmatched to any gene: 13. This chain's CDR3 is CATRWLAGAGNEQFF. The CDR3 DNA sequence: TGTGCCACCCGGTGGCTAGCGGGAGCTGGGAATGAGCAGTTCTTC.

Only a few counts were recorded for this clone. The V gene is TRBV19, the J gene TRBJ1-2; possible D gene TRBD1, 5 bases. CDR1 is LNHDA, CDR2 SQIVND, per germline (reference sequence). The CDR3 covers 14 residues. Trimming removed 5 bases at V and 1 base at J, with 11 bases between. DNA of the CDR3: TGTGCCAGTAGTCCCCGCAGGGATAACTATGGCTACACCTTC. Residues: CASSPRRDNYGYTF.

CDR3 nucleotides: TGTGCCAGCCGTCGTTCCGAGCAGTACTTC. Translation: CASRRSEQYF. The chain employs TRBV5-8 and TRBJ2-7; D gene unclear. With 7 bases removed from V and 6 bases from J, the gap between germline ends came to 8 bases. The CDR3 covers 10 residues. CDR1 and CDR2 from the germline V gene are SGHTS and YDEGEE.

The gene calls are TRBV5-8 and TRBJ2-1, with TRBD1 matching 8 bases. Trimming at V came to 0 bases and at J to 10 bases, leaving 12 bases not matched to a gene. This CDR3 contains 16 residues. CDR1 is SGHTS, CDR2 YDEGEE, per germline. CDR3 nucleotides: TGTGCCAGCAGCTTGGCCTCGGACAGGGTAAAAAGCGAGCAGTTCTTC. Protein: CASSLASDRVKSEQFF.